The 24 T cell receptor beta chains listed next were all sequenced from one sample in a study of cytomegalovirus exposure and HLA in healthy donors. 13 Jbeta primers and 60 Vbeta primers were used for the PCR. Here immunoSEQ multiplex PCR was the method, and the copy in TCRdb shows in-frame clones only, minus some. The table includes 200,000 to 250,000 clones, 70% to 85% detected once. Sequencing was performed on PBMCs. The receptors were sampled from a man aged 50-60 years in good health and CMV-seronegative.

The CDR3 DNA follows: TGTGCCAGCAGTCCTAAGCGGGACCAGACCTACGAGCAGTACTTC. Translating it yields CASSPKRDQTYEQYF. The V call is TRBV2, the J call TRBJ2-7; 7 nucleotides line up with TRBD2. Trimming removed 5 bases from V and 2 bases from J; junction bases left unmatched: 9. Germline assignment: CDR1 SNHLY and CDR2 FYNNEI. The CDR3 runs 15 residues.

This chain links TRBV15 with TRBJ1-5; 10 bases agree with TRBD1. Germline V gene sequence: CDR1 LNHNV, CDR2 YYDKDF (reference sequence). The CDR3 loop spans 16 amino acids. J gave up 0 bases and V 5 bases, and 4 bases lay outside the gene matches. This CDR3 is CATSWDRGYSNQPQHF. As DNA, the CDR3 is TGTGCCACCAGCTGGGACAGGGGCTATAGCAATCAGCCCCAGCATTTT.

The chain has TRBV7-9 and TRBJ1-2; D unclear. In germline, CDR1 is SEHNR, CDR2 FQNEAQ (reference sequence). Trimming took 1 base from V and 6 from J, leaving 6 bases between them. This CDR3 has 12 amino acids. The CDR3 DNA sequence: TGTGCCAGCAGCTTAGACGGGAATGGCTACACCTTC. It codes for CASSLDGNGYTF.

This clone was detected once. V and J are TRBV9 and TRBJ2-2; TRBD2 matches 11 bases. Looked up from germline, CDR1 is SGDLS and CDR2 is YYNGEE. This CDR3 is 15 amino acids long. The trim removed 1 base at V and 7 bases at J, leaving 3 bases unmatched. The CDR3 spells CASSVLLAGGGELFF. The CDR3 nucleotides read TGTGCCAGCAGCGTACTCCTAGCGGGAGGCGGGGAGCTGTTTTTT.

The chain carries TRBV7-9 and TRBJ1-5; maybe TRBD1 (5 bases). The CDR3 is 12 amino acids. Trimming left V 4 bases short and J 12 bases short, with 13 bases between. Germline lookup yields CDR1 SEHNR and CDR2 FQNEAQ (reference sequence). The CDR3 DNA reads as TGTGCCAGCAGCTCGGATCGGACACTCCAGCATTTT. Translating gives CASSSDRTLQHF.

The rearrangement links TRBV5-3 to TRBJ2-3, with D perhaps TRBD2 (5 bases). TRBV5-3 is assigned to the ORF class and has an uncertain function. The germline V and J ends were trimmed by 2 bases and 4 bases, with 14 bases remaining between them. The CDR3 is 15 amino acids. The CDR3 DNA follows: TGTGCCAGAAGCTTTTTCCAGCCGAGGGCAGATACGCAGTATTTT. It translates to CARSFFQPRADTQYF.

The chain recombines TRBV15 with TRBJ1-5, with D uncertain. Trimming removed 0 bases at V and 4 bases at J, with 19 bases between. The CDR3 loop spans 18 amino acids. The germline V gene has CDR1 LNHNV and CDR2 YYDKDF (reference sequence). CDR3 residues: CATSRDSNTGTGNQPQHF. DNA of the CDR3: TGTGCCACCAGCAGAGATTCCAATACGGGTACGGGGAATCAGCCCCAGCATTTT.

The chain uses TRBV27 and TRBJ2-7; possible D gene TRBD2, 5 bases. Germline values: CDR1 MNHEY, CDR2 SMNVEV (reference sequence). V dropped 5 bases and J dropped 4 bases, with 12 bases sitting between them. CDR3 size: 13 residues. Here the CDR3 reads CASSADWKYEQYF. CDR3 nucleotide sequence: TGTGCCAGCAGTGCGGACTGGAAATACGAGCAGTACTTC.

The chain employs TRBV19 and TRBJ1-1, with TRBD1 matching over 11 bases. CDR1 is LNHDA and CDR2 is SQIVND in the germline V gene (reference sequence). Trimming took 5 bases from V and 5 from J; bases not matched to a gene: 7. The CDR3 totals 15 residues. CDR3 DNA sequence: TGTGCCAGTAGTTTCTCCGGGACAGGGGGAACTGAAGCTTTCTTT. Translated, it gives CASSFSGTGGTEAFF.

There are a few counts of this clone. The CDR3 nucleotides read TGCAGCGCGGGGGGATCAAACACCATATATTTT. Amino acids: CSAGGSNTIYF. The chain couples TRBV29-1 to TRBJ1-3, with a possible D match to TRBD1 (5 bases). V was shortened by 7 bases and J by 6 bases, with 10 bases between the two germline ends. Per the germline V gene, CDR1 is SQVTM and CDR2 is ANQGSEA. The CDR3 has 11 amino acids.

The CDR3 loop is CASSGVAGELFF. The CDR3 DNA reads as TGTGCCAGCAGTGGAGTGGCCGGGGAGCTGTTTTTT. The rearrangement links TRBV2 to TRBJ2-2; no clear D. The V gene's germline CDR1 is SNHLY and CDR2 FYNNEI. The CDR3 totals 12 residues. V lost 4 bases and J 6 bases, leaving 6 bases between the germline ends.

This clone was seen once. The chain carries TRBV10-3 and TRBJ2-3; possibly TRBD1 for D (5 bases). In germline, CDR1 is ENHRY, CDR2 SYGVKD. V was shortened by 4 bases and J by 5 bases, with 16 bases between the two germline ends. The CDR3 contains 15 residues. This CDR3 is CAISGQGGFGDTQYF. The CDR3 DNA sequence: TGTGCCATCAGTGGTCAGGGTGGGTTCGGAGATACGCAGTATTTT.

This clone came up a few times. The chain recombines TRBV7-9 with TRBJ2-1; perhaps TRBD2 as D (6 bases). Germline V lookup: CDR1 SEHNR, CDR2 FQNEAQ (reference sequence). Trimming took 5 bases from V and 2 from J, leaving 10 bases between them. The CDR3 covers 14 residues. Here the CDR3 reads CASSLTSPYNEQFF. CDR3 DNA: TGTGCCAGCAGCCTCACTAGCCCCTACAATGAGCAGTTCTTC.

Details on this clone: The identical CDR3 is also encoded by other nucleotide sequences in the sample. The CDR3 sequence is CASSLQGATYEQYF. In nucleotides, the CDR3 is TGCGCCAGCAGCTTGCAGGGGGCTACCTACGAGCAGTACTTC. The genes are TRBV5-1 and TRBJ2-7; 8 nucleotides agree with TRBD1. The V segment lost 1 base and the J segment 2 bases; nucleotides outside the gene matches: 2. In germline, CDR1 is SGHRS, CDR2 YFSETQ. The CDR3 is 14 amino acids.

The chain has TRBV9 and TRBJ1-5; D possibly corresponds to TRBD1 (5 bases). V lost 4 bases, J lost 3 bases, and 17 bases lay in between. Per the germline V gene, CDR1 is SGDLS and CDR2 is YYNGEE. CDR3 length: 16 amino acids. The CDR3 reads CASSPGTPSPNQPQHF. CDR3 sequence (DNA): TGTGCCAGCAGCCCCGGGACTCCTTCCCCCAATCAGCCCCAGCATTTT.

There are a few counts of this clone. This chain connects TRBV7-2 to TRBJ1-5; TRBD1 matches 8 bases. CDR1 and CDR2 from the germline V gene are SGHTA and FQGNSA. The CDR3 is made up of 15 amino acids. The ends lost 5 bases at V and 5 bases at J; junction bases unmatched: 8. The DNA of the CDR3 is TGTGCCAGCAGCGGACAGGGCGGGTTAGATCAGCCCCAGCATTTT. Its protein product is CASSGQGGLDQPQHF. The variable domain in full, completed from reference TRBV7-2 and TRBJ1-5, reads GAGVSQSPSNKVTEKGKDVELRCDPISGHTALYWYRQSLGQGLEFLIYFQGNSAPDKSGLPSDRFSAERTGGSVSTLTIQRTQQEDSAVYLCASSGQGGLDQPQHFGDGTRLSIL.

The chain employs TRBV25-1 and TRBJ1-5, with TRBD1 matching 7 bases. V lost 4 bases to trimming and J lost 3 bases; unmatched junction nucleotides: 3. The CDR3 consists of 14 residues. CDR1 and CDR2 from the germline V gene are MGHDK and SYGVNS. This CDR3 reads CASSAGQVNQPQHF. CDR3 coding DNA: TGTGCCAGCAGTGCAGGACAGGTCAATCAGCCCCAGCATTTT.

V is TRBV5-6 and J is TRBJ1-6, with TRBD1 identical over 10 bases. CDR1 is SGHDT, CDR2 YYEEEE, per germline. The length of the CDR3 is 15 residues. V shed 3 bases and J 8 bases; nucleotides not matched to a gene: 5. The CDR3 protein is CASSSETGGYSPLHF. In nucleotides, the CDR3 is TGTGCCAGCAGCTCCGAGACAGGGGGCTATTCACCCCTCCACTTT.

The chain couples TRBV4-2 to TRBJ1-3; no firm D call. The CDR3 totals 14 residues. V lost 4 bases, J lost 1 base, and 8 bases lay in between. Germline V lookup: CDR1 LGHNA, CDR2 YNFKEQ. CDR3 loop: CASSRRESGNTIYF. The CDR3 nucleotides read TGTGCCAGCAGCCGCCGTGAGTCTGGAAACACCATATATTTT.

The rearrangement uses TRBV5-1 and TRBJ1-1; the match to TRBD1 covers 8 bases. This CDR3 has 18 residues. CDR1 is SGHRS, CDR2 YFSETQ, per germline. V was pared by 0 bases and J by 0 bases, with 10 bases of the junction left unmatched. This chain's CDR3 is CASSLAFQGAALNTEAFF. The CDR3 nucleotides are TGCGCCAGCAGCTTGGCGTTTCAGGGGGCGGCCTTGAACACTGAAGCTTTCTTT.

The chain uses TRBV4-2 and TRBJ2-1; TRBD2 agrees at 10 bases. The germline gives CDR1 LGHNA, CDR2 YNFKEQ. The length of the CDR3 is 16 residues. The V segment lost 1 base and the J segment 6 bases; nucleotides outside the gene matches: 6. CDR3 in amino acids: CASSQVGAGGVNEQFF. Written as DNA, the CDR3 is TGTGCCAGCAGCCAAGTAGGAGCGGGAGGGGTCAATGAGCAGTTCTTC.

The chain has TRBV28 and TRBJ2-1; D ambiguous. Germline lookup yields CDR1 MDHEN and CDR2 SYDVKM. V lost 5 bases and J 1 base, leaving 15 bases between the germline ends. The CDR3 extends over 16 amino acids. CDR3 coding DNA: TGTGCCAGCAGTCCCGCTGGGCGCGTATCCTACAATGAGCAGTTCTTC. It specifies CASSPAGRVSYNEQFF.

The chain combines TRBV25-1 with TRBJ1-1; tentatively, D is TRBD1 (5 bases). Germline-derived CDR1 and CDR2 are MGHDK and SYGVNS. V lost 6 bases to trimming and J lost 3 bases, with 8 bases between them. The CDR3 loop spans 12 amino acids. The CDR3 protein is CASSGGYTEAFF. CDR3 nucleotide sequence: TGTGCCAGCAGCGGGGGATACACTGAAGCTTTCTTT. Together with reference TRBV25-1 and TRBJ1-1, the CDR3 gives the full variable domain: EADIYQTPRYLVIGTGKKITLECSQTMGHDKMYWYQQDPGMELHLIHYSYGVNSTEKGDLSSESTVSRIRTEHFPLTLESARPSHTSQYLCASSGGYTEAFFGQGTRLTVV.

This chain uses TRBV6-5 with TRBJ1-6, with TRBD1 as a possible D gene (5 bases). The germline V gene encodes CDR1 MNHEY and CDR2 SVGAGI. The CDR3 is 14 amino acids. The germline V and J ends were trimmed by 6 bases and 7 bases, with 13 bases remaining between them. CDR3 in amino acids: CASSRAGQNSPLHF. The CDR3 DNA follows: TGTGCCAGCAGCCGCGCGGGGCAGAATTCACCCCTCCACTTT.